Here is one T cell receptor beta chain with its context. This CDR3 is built from 14 residues. Germline-derived CDR1 and CDR2 are MNHEY and SVGAGI. Trimming shortened V by 2 bases and J by 5 bases, and 12 bases separated the two germline ends. This entry is derived from a study of control samples from healthy donors and cancer patients. This table comes from immunoSEQ multiplex PCR, and its TCRdb copy is limited to in-frame clones, with some not included. The repertoire holds 120,000 or so clones, with approximately 94% as singletons. The rearrangement links TRBV6-5 to TRBJ2-5; no clear D gene. The receptor was derived from a man between 25 and 39 years old in good health. The sample consisted of blood. Here the CDR3 DNA reads TGTGCCAGCAGTTACGCTATGGGGATTGAGACCCAGTACTTC. Translating gives CASSYAMGIETQYF.